This TCR beta chain stems from a study of blood T cell repertoires in COVID-19. Exposed volunteers were people who met a COVID-19 case within 2 weeks before study entry. Original methodology: Reference gene primer amplification in the assay estimated nucleated cell counts. Produced via immunoSEQ multiplex PCR; TCRdb's table is partial and in-frame only. V and J calls plus clone size are reproduced from that table; the DNA served to infer D and trimming. The repertoire holds around 320,000 clones, with over 85% as singletons. The CDR3 totals 15 residues. After removal of 8 bases from V and 0 bases from J, the junction contained 6 bases not matched to a gene. Per germline, CDR1 MNHEY and CDR2 SMNVEV (reference sequence).

The chain combines TRBV27 with TRBJ2-3; 9 bases line up with TRBD1. The material sequenced was PBMCs or T cells enriched from blood (not recorded which). This sequence originates from a woman aged 50 to 60 who had been exposed to COVID-19. The CDR3 nucleotides are TGTGCCAGCCGGGACAGGGCGGCTAGCACAGATACGCAGTATTTT. Translation: CASRDRAASTDTQYF.